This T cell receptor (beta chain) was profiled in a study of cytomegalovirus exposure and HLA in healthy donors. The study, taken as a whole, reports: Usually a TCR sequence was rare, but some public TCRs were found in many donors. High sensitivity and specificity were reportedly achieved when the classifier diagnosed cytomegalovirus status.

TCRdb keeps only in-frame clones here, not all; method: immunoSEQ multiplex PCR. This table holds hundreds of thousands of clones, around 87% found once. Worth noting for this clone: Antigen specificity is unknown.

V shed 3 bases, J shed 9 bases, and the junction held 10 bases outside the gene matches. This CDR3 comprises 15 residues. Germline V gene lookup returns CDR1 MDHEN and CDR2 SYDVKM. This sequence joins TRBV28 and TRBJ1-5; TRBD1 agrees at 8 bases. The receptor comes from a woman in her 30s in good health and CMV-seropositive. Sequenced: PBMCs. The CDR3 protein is CASSFPTGALMPQHF. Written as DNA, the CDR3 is TGTGCCAGCAGTTTCCCGACAGGGGCCTTGATGCCCCAGCATTTT.